The entry below gives a single T cell receptor (beta chain) sequence along with its context. Its cognate antigen is unknown. This entry belongs to a study of PD-1 blockade in classical Hodgkin lymphoma. Sequenced by immunoSEQ multiplex PCR; TCRdb stores in-frame clones only, minus some. Seen here are 25,000 to 35,000 clones, 65% to 90% observed once, and the top ten hold about 2.4%. Study results and caveats: Complete responders showed a baseline diversity that resembled the diversity of newly diagnosed patients. Repertoires differed for reasons still undefined, possibly disease activity or prior therapy.

The germline V gene has CDR1 SGHDT and CDR2 YYEEEE. Trimming cost V 4 bases and J 7 bases, with 9 bases left between them. The CDR3 spans 12 residues. All patients relapsed after autologous stem cell transplantation, and brentuximab vedotin exposure varied. The study purified CD4+ T cells from thawed PBMCs using magnetic negative selection. The study recorded best responses of complete response, partial response or progressive disease. The V call is TRBV5-6, the J call TRBJ2-1; D gene ambiguous. This specimen consisted of CD4+ T cells from blood, obtained at baseline. This TCR was recovered from a human donor with classical Hodgkin lymphoma. CDR3 DNA sequence: TGTGCCAGCAGCGTGGAGTGGAATGAGCAGTTCTTC. Translating gives CASSVEWNEQFF.